The rows below give T cell receptor beta chains drawn from one sample of a study of blood T cell repertoires in COVID-19. TCRdb keeps only in-frame clones here, not all; method: immunoSEQ multiplex PCR. The sample records under 100,000 clones, approximately 80% being singletons. The sequenced sample was peripheral blood. The receptor source for this set is a woman in her thirties or forties with active or convalescent COVID-19. Each CDR3 is given with its conserved first and last residue. The order of the fields is clone size, D gene, J gene, V gene, CDR3 protein, CDR3 DNA. D genes are given only for firm matches. Size is stated for part of the rows, as once, few or many counts, or as a class when the clone is expanded.

clone_size: .
d_call: .
j_call: TRBJ1-2
v_call: TRBV19
cdr3_aa: CASSITGLDGYTF
cdr3_nt: TGTGCCAGTAGTATTACAGGGTTGGATGGCTACACCTTC

clone_size: .
d_call: TRBD1
j_call: TRBJ1-2
v_call: TRBV6-6
cdr3_aa: CASSFDRAGYTF
cdr3_nt: TGTGCCAGCAGTTTCGACAGGGCTGGCTACACCTTC

clone_size: .
d_call: TRBD2
j_call: TRBJ2-3
v_call: TRBV7-2
cdr3_aa: CASSLLRLAGGGDTQYF
cdr3_nt: TGTGCCAGCAGCCTCTTACGACTAGCGGGAGGGGGAGATACGCAGTATTTT

clone_size: .
d_call: TRBD1
j_call: TRBJ2-4
v_call: TRBV7-6
cdr3_aa: CASSSEGQLAKNIQYF
cdr3_nt: TGTGCCAGCAGCTCAGAGGGACAGCTAGCCAAAAACATTCAGTACTTC

clone_size: .
d_call: TRBD1
j_call: TRBJ2-1
v_call: TRBV28
cdr3_aa: CASSLFGGTGHNEQFF
cdr3_nt: TGTGCCAGCAGTTTATTCGGCGGGACAGGACACAATGAGCAGTTCTTC

clone_size: .
d_call: TRBD1
j_call: TRBJ2-7
v_call: TRBV29-1
cdr3_aa: CSASDRGSYEQYF
cdr3_nt: TGCAGCGCCTCGGACAGGGGGAGCTACGAGCAGTACTTC

clone_size: .
d_call: .
j_call: TRBJ1-1
v_call: TRBV10-3
cdr3_aa: CAISEEQGWGNTEAFF
cdr3_nt: TGTGCCATCAGTGAGGAGCAGGGATGGGGGAACACTGAAGCTTTCTTT

clone_size: .
d_call: TRBD1
j_call: TRBJ2-7
v_call: TRBV5-6
cdr3_aa: CASSLGTGYEQYF
cdr3_nt: TGTGCCAGCAGCCTCGGGACAGGCTACGAGCAGTACTTC

clone_size: .
d_call: TRBD1
j_call: TRBJ1-5
v_call: TRBV15
cdr3_aa: CATSTRTGSNQPQHF
cdr3_nt: TGTGCCACCAGCACCCGGACAGGGAGCAATCAGCCCCAGCATTTT

clone_size: .
d_call: TRBD2
j_call: TRBJ2-1
v_call: TRBV6-2/TRBV6-3
cdr3_aa: CASSYSKWVSGINEQFF
cdr3_nt: TGTGCCAGCAGTTACTCGAAGTGGGTTAGCGGGATAAATGAGCAGTTCTTC

clone_size: .
d_call: TRBD2
j_call: TRBJ2-3
v_call: TRBV29-1
cdr3_aa: CSVEGGRSTDTQYF
cdr3_nt: TGCAGCGTTGAGGGCGGGAGGAGCACAGATACGCAGTATTTT

clone_size: once
d_call: .
j_call: TRBJ1-1
v_call: TRBV18
cdr3_aa: CASSPGNRQLMNTEAFF
cdr3_nt: TGTGCCAGCTCACCAGGAAATCGACAGCTTATGAACACTGAAGCTTTCTTT

clone_size: .
d_call: .
j_call: TRBJ1-5
v_call: TRBV12-3/TRBV12-4
cdr3_aa: CASSLLNQPQHF
cdr3_nt: TGTGCCAGCAGTTTACTCAATCAGCCCCAGCATTTT

clone_size: .
d_call: TRBD1
j_call: TRBJ1-1
v_call: TRBV4-3
cdr3_aa: CASSLTGGRTEAFF
cdr3_nt: TGCGCCAGCAGCCTTACAGGGGGAAGAACTGAAGCTTTCTTT

clone_size: .
d_call: TRBD1
j_call: TRBJ1-2
v_call: TRBV3-1/TRBV3-2
cdr3_aa: CASSPRGGTGVYGYTF
cdr3_nt: TGTGCCAGCAGCCCGCGGGGAGGGACAGGGGTTTATGGCTACACCTTC

clone_size: .
d_call: .
j_call: TRBJ2-5
v_call: TRBV19
cdr3_aa: CASSRRTTETQYF
cdr3_nt: TGTGCCAGTAGCCGTAGGACTACAGAGACCCAGTACTTC

clone_size: few
d_call: .
j_call: TRBJ2-2
v_call: TRBV3-1/TRBV3-2
cdr3_aa: CASSQFPDTGELFF
cdr3_nt: TGTGCCAGCAGCCAATTTCCCGACACCGGGGAGCTGTTTTTT

clone_size: .
d_call: TRBD1
j_call: TRBJ2-7
v_call: TRBV19
cdr3_aa: CASSPGQGLYEQYF
cdr3_nt: TGTGCCAGCTCTCCGGGACAGGGCCTGTACGAGCAGTACTTC

clone_size: .
d_call: .
j_call: TRBJ1-2
v_call: TRBV7-2
cdr3_aa: CASSDRQDARYGYTF
cdr3_nt: TGTGCCAGCAGCGACCGACAGGACGCACGCTATGGCTACACCTTC

clone_size: .
d_call: .
j_call: TRBJ1-3
v_call: TRBV14
cdr3_aa: CASSQGRLNTIYF
cdr3_nt: TGTGCCAGCAGCCAAGGAAGACTGAACACCATATATTTT

clone_size: .
d_call: TRBD1
j_call: TRBJ1-4
v_call: TRBV28
cdr3_aa: CASSSGQAATNEKLFF
cdr3_nt: TGTGCCAGCAGTTCGGGACAGGCTGCAACTAATGAAAAACTGTTTTTT

clone_size: .
d_call: .
j_call: TRBJ1-6
v_call: TRBV27
cdr3_aa: CASSLLPGVASPLHF
cdr3_nt: TGTGCCAGCAGTTTATTGCCAGGGGTGGCTTCACCCCTCCACTTT

clone_size: .
d_call: .
j_call: TRBJ2-3
v_call: TRBV7-8
cdr3_aa: CASSLWGGTDTQYF
cdr3_nt: TGTGCCAGCAGCTTATGGGGGGGCACAGATACGCAGTATTTT

clone_size: .
d_call: .
j_call: TRBJ1-5
v_call: TRBV7-8
cdr3_aa: CASSPIDRNSNQPQHF
cdr3_nt: TGTGCCAGCAGCCCAATCGACAGGAATAGCAATCAGCCCCAGCATTTT

clone_size: .
d_call: TRBD2
j_call: TRBJ2-1
v_call: TRBV10-3
cdr3_aa: CAIGTSSYNEQFF
cdr3_nt: TGTGCCATCGGGACTAGCTCCTACAATGAGCAGTTCTTC

clone_size: .
d_call: TRBD2
j_call: TRBJ2-5
v_call: TRBV3-1/TRBV3-2
cdr3_aa: CASSQLTSGETQYF
cdr3_nt: TGTGCCAGCAGCCAATTGACTAGCGGCGAGACCCAGTACTTC

clone_size: .
d_call: .
j_call: TRBJ2-7
v_call: TRBV18
cdr3_aa: CASSPGGRYEQYF
cdr3_nt: TGTGCCAGCTCACCAGGTGGCCGCTACGAGCAGTACTTC

clone_size: few
d_call: TRBD1
j_call: TRBJ1-2
v_call: TRBV10-3
cdr3_aa: CAISDLPGQGVFNYGYTF
cdr3_nt: TGTGCCATCAGTGACCTTCCGGGACAGGGGGTTTTTAACTATGGCTACACCTTC

clone_size: .
d_call: .
j_call: TRBJ1-5
v_call: TRBV6-7
cdr3_aa: CASSCSGDQPQHF
cdr3_nt: TGTGCCAGCAGTTGCTCAGGGGATCAGCCCCAGCATTTT